The T cell receptor (beta chain) described here comes from a study of post-analysis software for immune sequencing data. Findings and limits, study-wide: A significant reduction in normalized Chao1 diversity was observed in multiple sclerosis patients versus controls.

Presence of unique molecular identifiers characterized the TCR beta cDNA libraries. Researchers reported roughly 0.5 million cDNA molecules coming from roughly 1 to 10 million T cells. TCRdb itself ran the PCR reads through MiXCR, one entry per CDR3 protein. The sample records about half a million distinct CDR3 sequences, approximately 31% being singletons. A few counts support this clonotype. Its antigen is unidentified. The sequence was obtained from a girl under 18 with multiple sclerosis. Sequencing was performed on blood.

The CDR3 DNA reads as TGTGCCAGCAGCTCCCTCCAAGGGGATACGCAGTATTTT. It encodes CASSSLQGDTQYF. The chain joins TRBV9 to TRBJ2-3; the D is unclear. Germline CDR1 is SGDLS and CDR2 is YYNGEE. The CDR3 contains 13 residues. The V gene lost 4 bases and the J gene lost 6 bases, with 12 bases spanning the gap.